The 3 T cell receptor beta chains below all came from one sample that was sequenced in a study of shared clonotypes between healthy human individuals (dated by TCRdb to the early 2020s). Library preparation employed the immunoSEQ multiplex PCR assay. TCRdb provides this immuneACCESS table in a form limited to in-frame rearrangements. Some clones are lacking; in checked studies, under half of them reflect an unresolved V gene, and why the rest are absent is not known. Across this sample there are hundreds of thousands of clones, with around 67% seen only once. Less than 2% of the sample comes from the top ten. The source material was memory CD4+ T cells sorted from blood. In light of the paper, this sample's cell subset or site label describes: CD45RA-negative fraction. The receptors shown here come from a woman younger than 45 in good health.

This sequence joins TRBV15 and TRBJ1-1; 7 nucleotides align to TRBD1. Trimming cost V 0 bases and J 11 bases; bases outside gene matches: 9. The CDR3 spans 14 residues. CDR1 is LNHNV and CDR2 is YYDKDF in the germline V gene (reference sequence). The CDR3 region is CATSRDVRGSAAFF. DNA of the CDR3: TGTGCCACCAGCAGAGATGTCAGGGGGTCGGCCGCTTTCTTT.

This CDR3 is CASSLFELGEQYF. CDR3 coding DNA: TGTGCCAGCAGCTTATTTGAGTTAGGCGAGCAGTACTTC. The gene calls are TRBV11-2 and TRBJ2-7; the D is unclear. The CDR3 is made up of 13 amino acids. Trimming pared 2 bases from V and 6 bases from J, leaving 11 bases between. Germline V gives CDR1 SGHAT, CDR2 FQNNGV. Full variable domain (outside the CDR3, taken from reference TRBV11-2 and TRBJ2-7): EAGVAQSPRYKIIEKRQSVAFWCNPISGHATLYWYQQILGQGPKLLIQFQNNGVVDDSQLPKDRFSAERLKGVDSTLKIQPAKLEDSAVYLCASSLFELGEQYFGPGTRLTVT.

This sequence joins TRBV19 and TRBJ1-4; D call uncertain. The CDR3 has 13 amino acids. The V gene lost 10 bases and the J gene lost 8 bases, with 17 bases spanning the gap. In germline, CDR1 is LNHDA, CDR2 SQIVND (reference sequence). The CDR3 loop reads CATTPRGSEKLFF. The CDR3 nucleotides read TGTGCCACAACCCCGCGGGGTTCCGAAAAACTGTTTTTT.